A selection of T cell receptor beta chains follows, all from one sample in a study of shared clonotypes between healthy human individuals. Repertoires were generated with immunoSEQ multiplex PCR, while TCRdb's copy carries only in-frame clones and drops some. The sample consists of some 2,000,000 clones, more than 90% of them appearing once. Sample: naive CD4+ T cells sorted from blood. All receptors derive from a man between 18 and 35 years old in good health. The CDR3 runs from the conserved cysteine through the conserved F or W.

j_call v_call cdr3_aa
TRBJ2-5 TRBV4-3 CASSQALAGQQETQYF
TRBJ2-7 TRBV6-5 CASSYWASGVHEQYF
TRBJ1-5 TRBV6-5 CASRATENNQPQHF
TRBJ2-1 TRBV6-5 CASSYGPSGDYNEQFF
TRBJ2-7 TRBV25-1 CASRTRTGESVEQYF
TRBJ1-4 TRBV30 CAWSLGEKLFF
TRBJ2-3 TRBV28 CASSFLGDTDTQYF
TRBJ1-5 TRBV28 CASRQPGQGDYQPQHF
TRBJ1-5 TRBV19 CASSTLRGPQGNNQPQHF
TRBJ2-5 TRBV11-3 CASSLDGGAGETQYF
TRBJ2-1 TRBV29-1 CSVDPTSYNEQFF
TRBJ2-5 TRBV7-9 CASSLGVTGERETQYF